A single sample is the source of the 18 T cell receptor beta chains below, sequenced in a study of T cell repertoires in cytomegalovirus infection. No antigens are known for them. TCRdb passed the reads through MiXCR, listing each CDR3 protein once. Among about 74,000 distinct CDR3 sequences listed, about 29% were seen once. Sequencing was performed on CD8+ T cells from cultured PBMCs, taken from culture after CMV antigen stimulation. These TCRs come from a human donor in good health (CMV status not recorded). Some clones in this sample may be carry-over from other donors' samples.

This clonotype was seen only a few times. The genes are TRBV7-9 and TRBJ2-7, with 11 bases aligning to TRBD2. V was pared by 5 bases and J by 4 bases, with 7 bases of the junction left unmatched. The germline V gene has CDR1 SEHNR and CDR2 FQNEAQ (reference sequence). This CDR3 has 15 residues. The CDR3 here is CASSPRGTSGYEQYF. The CDR3 DNA reads as TGTGCCAGCAGCCCTCGTGGGACTAGCGGTTACGAGCAGTACTTC. Together with reference TRBV7-9 and TRBJ2-7, the CDR3 gives the full variable domain: DTGVSQNPRHKITKRGQNVTFRCDPISEHNRLYWYRQTLGQGPEFLTYFQNEAQLEKSRLLSDRFSAERPKGSFSTLEIQRTEQGDSAMYLCASSPRGTSGYEQYFGPGTRLTVT.

V usage is TRBV29-1 and J usage is TRBJ1-1; weak D call: TRBD1 (6 bases). The V gene's germline CDR1 is SQVTM and CDR2 ANQGSEA. The CDR3 has 12 residues. The ends were cut back, 3 bases at V and 7 bases at J, with 12 bases in the middle. CDR3 nucleotide sequence: TGCAGCGTTGATCGGGGGCGGAATGAAGCTTTCTTT. Translation: CSVDRGRNEAFF. The complete variable domain, with remaining parts taken from reference TRBV29-1 and TRBJ1-1, reads SAVISQKPSRDICQRGTSLTIQCQVDSQVTMMFWYRQQPGQSLTLIATANQGSEATYESGFVIDKFPISRPNLTFSTLTVSNMSPEDSSIYLCSVDRGRNEAFFGQGTRLTVV.

V usage is TRBV12-3 or TRBV12-4 and J usage is TRBJ1-2; D gene unclear. The CDR3 is made up of 14 amino acids. V gave up 2 bases and J gave up 3 bases, with 10 bases separating them. The CDR3 DNA reads TGTGCCAGCAGTTTAAAAGTGGGGTACTATGGCTACACCTTC. This translates into CASSLKVGYYGYTF.

The V call is TRBV5-4, the J call TRBJ2-7, with TRBD2 matching 13 bases. The length of the CDR3 is 15 residues. Unmatched junction bases numbered 7, after V lost 4 bases and J lost 6 bases. The germline gives CDR1 SGHNT, CDR2 YYREEE (reference sequence). The CDR3 nucleotides are TGTGCCAGCAGCCCGTGGACTAGCGGGGGATCCGAGCAGTACTTC. This encodes CASSPWTSGGSEQYF.

The V call is TRBV5-1, the J call TRBJ2-2, with 13 bases fitting TRBD2. The length of the CDR3 is 17 residues. V lost 4 bases, J lost 0 bases, and 3 bases stayed unmatched. Per the germline V gene, CDR1 is SGHRS and CDR2 is YFSETQ. The CDR3 nucleotides read TGCGCCAGCAGCGTAACTAGCGGGAGGGCGAACACCGGGGAGCTGTTTTTT. Amino acid sequence: CASSVTSGRANTGELFF.

This clonotype was recorded once. This sequence may be a read error, since a much larger clone differs from it by one base. The V call is TRBV28, the J call TRBJ2-2; the D is unclear. Germline V gives CDR1 MDHEN, CDR2 SYDVKM. The germline V and J ends were trimmed by 3 bases and 7 bases, with 12 bases remaining between them. The CDR3 has 14 amino acids. The CDR3 DNA follows: TGTGCCAGCAGTTTCGCCGAACAAGACGGGGAGCTGTTTTTT. This encodes CASSFAEQDGELFF.

The CDR3 region has the DNA TGTGCCAGCAGCTTCCCGCCACTAGGCACAGATACGCAGTATTTT. Protein product: CASSFPPLGTDTQYF. The chain carries TRBV7-9 and TRBJ2-3; D is perhaps TRBD2 (5 bases). The CDR3 contains 15 residues. The germline V gene has CDR1 SEHNR and CDR2 FQNEAQ (reference sequence). V was cut by 3 bases and J by 1 base, with 11 bases left in between.

The gene calls are TRBV13 and TRBJ2-2; 7 nucleotides agree with TRBD1. The CDR3 covers 16 residues. After removal of 5 bases from V and 1 base from J, the junction contained 7 bases not matched to a gene. Germline lookup yields CDR1 PRHDT and CDR2 FYEKMQ (reference sequence). The CDR3 DNA sequence: TGTGCCAGCAGCCTATTAGGGACAGAGAACACCGGGGAGCTGTTTTTT. The encoded protein is CASSLLGTENTGELFF.

V gene TRBV4-1 combines with J gene TRBJ2-2, with TRBD2 identical over 8 bases. V lost 0 bases, J lost 1 base, and 7 bases stayed unmatched. CDR1 is MGHRA, CDR2 YSYEKL, per germline. CDR3 length: 18 residues. The CDR3 DNA is TGCGCCAGCAGCCAAGATGGTGGAACTAGCGGGAACACCGGGGAGCTGTTTTTT. Protein: CASSQDGGTSGNTGELFF.

V is TRBV7-9 and J is TRBJ1-4; D remains unclear. The CDR3 has 11 residues. Germline CDR1 SEHNR, CDR2 FQNEAQ (reference sequence). V dropped 6 bases and J dropped 8 bases, with 7 bases sitting between them. CDR3 coding DNA: TGTGCCAGCAGATTCGAGGAAAAACTGTTTTTT. It encodes CASRFEEKLFF. The full variable domain, rest sourced from reference TRBV7-9 and TRBJ1-4, is DTGVSQNPRHKITKRGQNVTFRCDPISEHNRLYWYRQTLGQGPEFLTYFQNEAQLEKSRLLSDRFSAERPKGSFSTLEIQRTEQGDSAMYLCASRFEEKLFFGSGTQLSVL.

The chain combines TRBV12-3 or TRBV12-4 with TRBJ1-5; tentative D call: TRBD1 (6 bases). The length of the CDR3 is 12 residues. V lost 7 bases to trimming and J lost 3 bases, with 7 bases between them. CDR3 loop: CASTGANQPQHF. CDR3 nucleotides: TGTGCCAGCACGGGGGCCAATCAGCCCCAGCATTTT.

At least ten counts were recorded for this clonotype. The genes are TRBV4-1 and TRBJ2-2; perhaps TRBD2 as D (5 bases). Trimming cost V 0 bases and J 6 bases, with 20 bases left between them. Per germline, CDR1 MGHRA and CDR2 YSYEKL. The CDR3 extends over 18 amino acids. CDR3 sequence reads: CASSQDPNGECCSGELFF. Here the CDR3 DNA reads TGCGCCAGCAGCCAAGATCCCAACGGGGAGTGCTGTTCCGGGGAGCTGTTTTTT.

This clonotype has ten or more counts. This sequence joins TRBV7-9 and TRBJ2-7; D is possibly TRBD1 (5 bases). CDR3 length equals 13 residues. From germline, CDR1 is SEHNR and CDR2 FQNEAQ (reference sequence). The CDR3 bases are TGTGCCAGCAGCAAGTCGACAGCCGGTCCATCTTCCGTC. Translation gives CASSKSTAGPSSV.

The chain employs TRBV2 and TRBJ2-1; D gene unclear. CDR3 size: 12 residues. CDR1 and CDR2 from the germline V gene are SNHLY and FYNNEI. Trimming took off 6 bases at V and 7 bases at J, with 10 bases between the two ends. CDR3 nucleotide sequence: TGTGCCAGCAGACCCCAGGAAAATGAGCAGTTCTTC. Protein product: CASRPQENEQFF.

Regarding this clonotype: With a much larger clone just one base away, this may be a read error. V is TRBV7-6 and J is TRBJ2-7; no reliable D call. Trimming took off 5 bases at V and 1 base at J, with 12 bases between the two ends. The CDR3 contains 14 residues. Germline CDR1 reads SGHVS; CDR2 reads FNYEAQ. The CDR3 sequence: CASSPLDFSYEQYF. The CDR3 DNA reads TGTGCCAGCAGCCCGCTCGACTTTTCCTACGAGCAGTACTTC.

The CDR3 here is CAWSGQGPLLRGFSYEQYF. DNA for the CDR3: TGTGCCTGGAGTGGACAGGGGCCGCTCCTACGGGGGTTTTCCTACGAGCAGTACTTC. V usage is TRBV30 and J usage is TRBJ2-7; 8 bases fit TRBD1. Germline V CDR1 and CDR2: GTSNPN, SVGIG (reference sequence). The CDR3 has 19 amino acids. V lost 1 base to trimming and J lost 1 base; unmatched junction nucleotides: 18. Based on the CDR3 plus reference TRBV30 and TRBJ2-7, the full variable domain is SQTIHQWPATLVQPVGSPLSLECTVEGTSNPNLYWYRQAAGRGLQLLFYSVGIGQISSEVPQNLSASRPQDRQFILSSKKLLLSDSGFYLCAWSGQGPLLRGFSYEQYFGPGTRLTVT.

The chain joins TRBV14 to TRBJ1-4; D is unclear. Looked up from germline, CDR1 is SGHDN and CDR2 is FVKESK. CDR3 length equals 15 residues. Trimming took off 4 bases at V and 7 bases at J, with 16 bases between the two ends. CDR3 bases: TGTGCCAGCAGCCCAGGAGAGGGTTACGGTGAAAAACTGTTTTTT. It codes for CASSPGEGYGEKLFF.

The sample holds many counts of this clonotype. The V gene is TRBV7-2, the J gene TRBJ2-7; D possibly corresponds to TRBD2 (7 bases). With 5 bases removed from V and 5 bases from J, the gap between germline ends came to 19 bases. The CDR3 spans 15 residues. CDR1 is SGHTA, CDR2 FQGNSA, per germline. The CDR3 sequence: CASSAGAGPLDEQYF. For the CDR3, the DNA is TGTGCCAGCAGCGCGGGGGCAGGCCCGTTGGACGAGCAGTACTTC.